What follows are 3 T cell receptor beta chains derived from one specimen sequenced in a study of shared clonotypes between healthy human individuals. Assay used: immunoSEQ multiplex PCR; TCRdb lists only in-frame clones, some missing. The repertoire holds about 960,000 clones, with about 80% as singletons. Source material: memory CD4+ T cells sorted from blood. The subset: CD45RA-negative fraction. The receptors stem from a man in his late teens or twenties in good health.

The chain combines TRBV6-1 with TRBJ2-3; no reliable D call. The germline V and J ends were trimmed by 4 bases and 4 bases, with 12 bases remaining between them. The length of the CDR3 is 14 residues. Germline lookup yields CDR1 MNHNS and CDR2 SASEGT. CDR3 nucleotide sequence: TGTGCCAGCAGTGCGGGCCTCGCGGCAGATACGCAGTATTTT. It encodes CASSAGLAADTQYF.

CDR3 loop: CASSSPRDRKTGELFF. The CDR3 region has the DNA TGTGCCAGCAGCTCCCCTCGGGACAGGAAGACCGGGGAGCTGTTTTTT. V is TRBV11-2 and J is TRBJ2-2; 8 positions agree with TRBD1. The CDR3 length is 16 residues. After removal of 4 bases from V and 5 bases from J, the junction contained 9 bases not matched to a gene. Germline CDR1 is SGHAT and CDR2 is FQNNGV.

The chain couples TRBV7-9 to TRBJ2-7; D not certain. The CDR3 is 11 residues long. The germline V gene has CDR1 SEHNR and CDR2 FQNEAQ (reference sequence). V was cut by 6 bases and J by 5 bases, with 8 bases left in between. CDR3 nucleotides: TGTGCCAGCAGTCTCCTAAACGAGCAGTACTTC. Its protein is CASSLLNEQYF.